This T cell receptor (beta chain) is drawn from a study of CXCR3-negative and CXCR3-positive naive CD8 T cells (dated by TCRdb to 2018 to 2020). For the study in its entirety: In total, some 130 million TRB reads were obtained, corresponding to roughly 1.5 +/- 0.3 million reads per library. The diversity and physicochemical repertoire analyses included fewer than twelve donors pooled from two independent experiments. For the TRBV-TRBJ cluster analysis, the naive subsets came from roughly 5 donors, while the memory cells came from 3 donors. What the study reported, not specific to this receptor: TRB CDR3s from CXCR3-positive naive cells showed higher hydrophobicity (lower Kidera factor 4), lower energy, and higher strength and volume indices than CXCR3-negative naive cells. Both naive subsets had comparably high repertoire diversity, while memory CD8+ T cells had much lower repertoire diversity. Freshly isolated PBMCs were used for most assays because CXCR3 expression went down partially after cryopreservation. Surface CD5, linked to self-reactivity in mice, was comparable between naive subsets; TCR interaction strength was therefore also inferred from TRB CDR3 physicochemical properties. Similar TRBV-TRBJ usage was shown by naive CXCR3-negative and CXCR3-positive cells from the same donor, whereas distinct patterns were shown by memory cells.

The reads were generated on a NextSeq 550. The Human TCR Profiling Kit (MiLaboratory) was used to make UMI-labeled 5' RACE TRB cDNA libraries. cDNA synthesis used the entire amount of extracted RNA, and PCR amplification then used the entire amount of cDNA produced. Libraries were prepared in parallel using an identical number of PCR cycles. In the paper's pipeline: With a requirement of at least two reads per UMI, MIGEC and MiXCR extracted about 57,000 +/- 9,900 unique UMI-labeled TRB cDNA molecules per library. On average, approximately 40,000 +/- 10,000 functional in-frame TRB CDR3 nucleotide clonotypes lacking stop codons were found per library. After downsampling to 5000 UMI-labeled TRB molecules per sample, diversity metrics such as normalized Shannon-Wiener and Chao1 were calculated in VDJtools. VDJtools was used to calculate clonotype-size-weighted physicochemical properties of the central five CDR3 residues, namely interaction energy, strength, volume and Kidera factor 4. Through TCRdb reprocessing, the reads give one entry per CDR3 protein sequence; DNA is omitted. These V and J calls originate from TCRdb's pipeline instead of the authors' own analysis. The table of this sample itemizes about 63,000 distinct CDR3 sequences. The ten largest clones capture around 5% of the sample.

Turning to this clonotype: Which antigen it targets is not known.

CDR1 and CDR2 (SGHDN, FVKESK) derive from the germline V gene. The CDR3 measures 14 amino acids from cysteine to phenylalanine. DNA is not on record. Each CD8+ T cell subset was flow-sorted in triplicate, with roughly 310,000 cells per subset placed directly into RLT lysis buffer. To keep memory contaminants out, a stringent definition of naive CD8+ T cells was applied: CD45RO-CCR7+CD27+CD95-. Standard density gradient centrifugation was used to isolate peripheral blood mononuclear cells from buffy coats. Naive CXCR3-negative and CXCR3-positive CD8+ T cells were flow-sorted using a FACSAria III. Total RNA was extracted from sorted cells with an RNeasy Mini Kit.

Material: naive CXCR3+ CD8+ T cells from blood. The cell subset or site label of this sample denotes: CD45RO-CCR7+CD27+CD95- naive CD8+ T cells expressing CXCR3 (TNR3+). This chain is built from TRBV14 and TRBJ2-7. The TCR was taken from a human donor in good health. Some clones in this sample may be carry-over from other donors' samples. The CDR3 is CASSQVGFSYEQYF.